Listed here is a single T cell receptor (beta chain). This entry comes from a study of blood T cell repertoires in COVID-19. Study in general: Spain, Italy and the United States supplied samples that represented acute and convalescent COVID-19.

CDR3 length: 14 residues. Germline CDR1 SNHLY, CDR2 FYNNEI. With 7 bases clipped from V and 12 bases from J, the junction kept 8 bases outside the gene matches. In the study's own analysis: The authors estimated nucleated cell counts from reference gene primer amplification. The data were produced by immunoSEQ multiplex PCR, yet TCRdb's version contains in-frame clones alone and is incomplete. V and J calls and clone size follow that table, whereas D and trimming were derived from the DNA. The profile covers some 220,000 clones, with more than 75% appearing a single time and roughly 2.8% taken by the ten largest.

This sequence joins TRBV2 and TRBJ2-1, with 14 nucleotides matching TRBD2. Sequenced: peripheral blood. The TCR originated in a man between 50 and 59 years old who had recovered from COVID-19. This chain's CDR3 is CASTVGLAGGWQFF. In DNA form, the CDR3 reads TGTGCCAGCACCGTAGGACTAGCGGGAGGATGGCAGTTCTTC.